Below, one T cell receptor beta chain is given with its context. This sample is drawn from a study of blood T cell repertoires in COVID-19. The overall study: In Cohort 3, a recovered donor had either two negative PCRs, clearance, or symptom resolution.

This CDR3 is built from 14 residues. Trimming removed 1 base at V and 7 bases at J, with 8 bases between. Germline CDR1 reads MNHEY; CDR2 reads SMNVEV (reference sequence). Profiled with immunoSEQ multiplex PCR; TCRdb holds only in-frame clones, not every one. The sample consists of under 400,000 clones, over 75% of them appearing once. The clonotype was recovered from a man aged 40-55 years in a cohort exposed to, infected with or recovered from COVID-19 (not recorded which). The chain uses TRBV27 and TRBJ1-6; D perhaps matches TRBD1 (5 bases). The sequencing input was PBMCs or T cells enriched from blood (not recorded which). CDR3 residues: CASSLFDRNSPLHF. DNA of the CDR3: TGTGCCAGCAGTTTATTCGACAGAAATTCACCCCTCCACTTT.